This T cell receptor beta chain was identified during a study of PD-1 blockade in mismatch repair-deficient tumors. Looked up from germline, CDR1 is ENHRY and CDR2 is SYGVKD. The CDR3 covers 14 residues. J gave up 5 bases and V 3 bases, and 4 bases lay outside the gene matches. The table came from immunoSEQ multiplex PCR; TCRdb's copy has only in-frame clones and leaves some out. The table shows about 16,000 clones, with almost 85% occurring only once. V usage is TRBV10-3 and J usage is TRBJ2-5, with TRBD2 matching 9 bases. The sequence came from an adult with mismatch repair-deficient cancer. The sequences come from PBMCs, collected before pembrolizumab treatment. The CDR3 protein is CAISDPSGTETQYF. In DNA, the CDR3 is TGTGCCATCAGTGATCCTAGCGGGACGGAGACCCAGTACTTC.